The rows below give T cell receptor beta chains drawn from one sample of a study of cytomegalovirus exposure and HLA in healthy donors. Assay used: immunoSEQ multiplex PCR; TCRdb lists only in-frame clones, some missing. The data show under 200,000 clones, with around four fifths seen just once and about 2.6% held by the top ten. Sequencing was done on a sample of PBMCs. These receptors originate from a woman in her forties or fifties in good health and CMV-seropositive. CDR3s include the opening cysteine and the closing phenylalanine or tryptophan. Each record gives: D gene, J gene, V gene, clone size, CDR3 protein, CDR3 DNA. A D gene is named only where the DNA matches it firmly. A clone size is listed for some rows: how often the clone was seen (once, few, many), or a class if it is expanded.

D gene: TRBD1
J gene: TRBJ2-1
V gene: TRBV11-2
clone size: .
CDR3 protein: CASSLLQGAFNEQFF
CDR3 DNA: TGTGCCAGCAGCTTACTCCAGGGGGCGTTCAATGAGCAGTTCTTC

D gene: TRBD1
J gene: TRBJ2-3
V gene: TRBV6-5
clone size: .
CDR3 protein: CASRRDRHRTDTQYF
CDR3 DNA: TGTGCCAGCAGGAGGGACAGGCATCGCACAGATACGCAGTATTTT

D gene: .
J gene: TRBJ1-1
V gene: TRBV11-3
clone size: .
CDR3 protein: CASSLPSPLNTEAFF
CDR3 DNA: TGTGCCAGCAGCTTGCCGTCTCCACTCAACACTGAAGCTTTCTTT

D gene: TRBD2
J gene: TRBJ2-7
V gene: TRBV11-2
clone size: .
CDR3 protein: CASSRTGLAGAFEQYF
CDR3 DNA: TGTGCCAGCAGCCGAACCGGACTAGCGGGAGCCTTCGAGCAGTACTTC

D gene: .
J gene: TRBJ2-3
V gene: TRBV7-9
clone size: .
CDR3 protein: CASSPEGLTDTQYF
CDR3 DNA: TGTGCCAGCAGCCCGGAGGGTTTGACAGATACGCAGTATTTT

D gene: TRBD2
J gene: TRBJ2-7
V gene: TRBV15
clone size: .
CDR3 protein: CATSSAGVPGEQYF
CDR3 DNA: TGTGCCACCAGCAGTGCGGGGGTCCCGGGGGAGCAGTACTTC

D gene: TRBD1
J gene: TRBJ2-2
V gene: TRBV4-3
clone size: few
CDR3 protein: CASSQGRRTGHGNTGELFF
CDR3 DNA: TGCGCCAGCAGCCAGGGACGTAGGACAGGTCATGGGAACACCGGGGAGCTGTTTTTT

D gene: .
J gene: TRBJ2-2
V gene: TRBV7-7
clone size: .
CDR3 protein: CASSLDSLGGELFF
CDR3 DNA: TGTGCTAGCAGCTTGGACTCCCTCGGCGGGGAGCTGTTTTTT

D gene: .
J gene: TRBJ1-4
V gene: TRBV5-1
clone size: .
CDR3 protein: CASSATFGEKLFF
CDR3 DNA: TGCGCCAGCAGCGCCACATTCGGGGAAAAACTGTTTTTT

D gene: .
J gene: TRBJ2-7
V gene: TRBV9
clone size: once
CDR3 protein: CASSGRDSRVEQYF
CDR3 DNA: TGTGCCAGCAGCGGAAGGGACTCTCGTGTCGAGCAGTACTTC

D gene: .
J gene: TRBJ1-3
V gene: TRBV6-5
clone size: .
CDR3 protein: CASRTGGTSGNTIYF
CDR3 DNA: TGTGCCAGCAGAACAGGCGGAACCTCAGGAAACACCATATATTTT

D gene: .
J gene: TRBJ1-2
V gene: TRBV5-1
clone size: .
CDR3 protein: CASSLGEDRYGYTF
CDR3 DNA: TGCGCCAGCAGCCTGGGTGAGGACAGATATGGCTACACCTTC

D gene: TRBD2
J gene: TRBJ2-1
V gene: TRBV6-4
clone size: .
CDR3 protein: CASSAGGSYNEQFF
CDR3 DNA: TGTGCCAGCAGTGCGGGGGGCTCCTACAATGAGCAGTTCTTC

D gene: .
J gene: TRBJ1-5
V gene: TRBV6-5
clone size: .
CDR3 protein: CASRYQGSNQPQHF
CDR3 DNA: TGTGCCAGCAGATATCAGGGAAGCAATCAGCCCCAGCATTTT

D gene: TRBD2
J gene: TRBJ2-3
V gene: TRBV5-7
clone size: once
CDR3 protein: CASSLFVSSGGTDTQYF
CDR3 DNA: TGTGCCAGCAGCCTATTCGTCAGTAGCGGGGGTACAGATACGCAGTATTTT

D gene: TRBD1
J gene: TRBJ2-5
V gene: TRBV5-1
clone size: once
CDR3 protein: CASSRQGAGYQETQYF
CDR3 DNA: TGCGCCAGCAGCCGACAGGGGGCAGGGTACCAAGAGACCCAGTACTTC

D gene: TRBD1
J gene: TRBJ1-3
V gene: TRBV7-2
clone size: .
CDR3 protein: CASSPGGVGNTIYF
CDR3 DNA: TGTGCCAGCAGCCCAGGGGGAGTTGGAAACACCATATATTTT

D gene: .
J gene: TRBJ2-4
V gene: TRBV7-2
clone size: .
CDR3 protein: CASSLGGSPLAKNIQYF
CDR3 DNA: TGTGCCAGCAGCTTAGGTGGCAGTCCGCTAGCCAAAAACATTCAGTACTTC

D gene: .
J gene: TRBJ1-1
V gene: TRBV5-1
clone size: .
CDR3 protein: CASSYVGDTEAFF
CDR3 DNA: TGTGCCAGCAGTTACGTAGGAGACACTGAAGCTTTCTTT

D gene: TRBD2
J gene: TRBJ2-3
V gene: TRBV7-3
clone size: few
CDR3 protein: CASSTSGTRGDTQYF
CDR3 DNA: TGTGCCAGCAGCACCTCCGGGACTAGGGGAGATACGCAGTATTTT

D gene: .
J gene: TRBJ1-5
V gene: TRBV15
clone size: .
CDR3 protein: CATSTHRVNQPQHF
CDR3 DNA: TGTGCCACCAGCACCCACAGGGTGAATCAGCCCCAGCATTTT

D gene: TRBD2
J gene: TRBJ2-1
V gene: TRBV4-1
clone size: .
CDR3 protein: CASSPPGLAGGYNEQFF
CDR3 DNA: TGCGCCAGCAGCCCTCCGGGACTAGCGGGGGGTTACAATGAGCAGTTCTTC

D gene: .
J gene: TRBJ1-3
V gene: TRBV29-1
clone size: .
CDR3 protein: CSALGGTGNTIYF
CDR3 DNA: TGCAGCGCCCTAGGGGGAACTGGAAACACCATATATTTT

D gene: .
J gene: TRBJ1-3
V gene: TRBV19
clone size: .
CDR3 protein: CASSMGDFSSGNTIYF
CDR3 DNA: TGTGCCAGTAGTATGGGGGACTTCAGCTCTGGAAACACCATATATTTT

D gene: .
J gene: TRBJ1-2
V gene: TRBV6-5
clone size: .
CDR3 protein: CASNSRKVGGYTF
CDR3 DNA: TGTGCCAGCAACTCCAGGAAGGTGGGTGGCTACACCTTC

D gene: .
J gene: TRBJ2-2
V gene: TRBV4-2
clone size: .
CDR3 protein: CASSQVGRGSNTGELFF
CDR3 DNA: TGTGCCAGCAGCCAAGTCGGAAGGGGTTCGAACACCGGGGAGCTGTTTTTT

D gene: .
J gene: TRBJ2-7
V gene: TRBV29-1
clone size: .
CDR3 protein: CSVERGSVGSYEQYF
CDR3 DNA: TGCAGCGTTGAAAGGGGTTCCGTGGGCTCCTACGAGCAGTACTTC

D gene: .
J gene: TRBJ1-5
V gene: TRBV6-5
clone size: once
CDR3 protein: CASSYRGGQPQHF
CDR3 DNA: TGTGCCAGCAGTTACAGGGGCGGTCAGCCCCAGCATTTT

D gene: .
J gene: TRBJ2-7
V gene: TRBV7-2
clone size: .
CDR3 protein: CASSLAGPTHEQYF
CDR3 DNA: TGTGCCAGCAGCTTAGCGGGGCCCACTCACGAGCAGTACTTC

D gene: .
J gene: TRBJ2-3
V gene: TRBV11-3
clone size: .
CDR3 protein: CASSLGGQRDTQYF
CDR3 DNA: TGTGCCAGCAGCTTGGGGGGGCAGAGAGATACGCAGTATTTT

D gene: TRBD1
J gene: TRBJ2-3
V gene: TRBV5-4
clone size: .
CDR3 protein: CASSPDRGPTDTQYF
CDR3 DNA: TGTGCCAGCAGCCCCGACAGGGGCCCCACAGATACGCAGTATTTT

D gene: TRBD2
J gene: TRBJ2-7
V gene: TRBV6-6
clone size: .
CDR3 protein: CASSYSTSGADEQYF
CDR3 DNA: TGTGCCAGCAGTTACTCGACTAGCGGGGCGGACGAGCAGTACTTC

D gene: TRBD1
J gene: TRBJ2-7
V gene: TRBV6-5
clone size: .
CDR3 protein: CASMTGSYEQYF
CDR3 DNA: TGTGCTTCTATGACAGGGAGCTACGAGCAGTACTTC